The clone carrying this T cell receptor (beta chain) was picked up one time. This sample stems from a study of T cell changes during pregnancy in multiple sclerosis. Some clones are missing from TCRdb's copy, which holds only in-frame ones; the method was immunoSEQ multiplex PCR. The sample yields some 99,000 clones, about 92% seen once. This CDR3 has 13 residues. The V gene lost 7 bases and the J gene lost 1 base, with 5 bases spanning the gap. Germline values: CDR1 MNHNS, CDR2 SASEGT. The sequence was obtained from a female donor in good health, enrolled as a control in a pregnancy study. This chain connects TRBV6-1 to TRBJ2-6, with unresolved D. Sequencing used peripheral blood, obtained after pregnancy. This CDR3 is CASTQSGANVLTF. The CDR3 DNA sequence: TGTGCCAGCACCCAATCTGGGGCCAACGTCCTGACTTTC.